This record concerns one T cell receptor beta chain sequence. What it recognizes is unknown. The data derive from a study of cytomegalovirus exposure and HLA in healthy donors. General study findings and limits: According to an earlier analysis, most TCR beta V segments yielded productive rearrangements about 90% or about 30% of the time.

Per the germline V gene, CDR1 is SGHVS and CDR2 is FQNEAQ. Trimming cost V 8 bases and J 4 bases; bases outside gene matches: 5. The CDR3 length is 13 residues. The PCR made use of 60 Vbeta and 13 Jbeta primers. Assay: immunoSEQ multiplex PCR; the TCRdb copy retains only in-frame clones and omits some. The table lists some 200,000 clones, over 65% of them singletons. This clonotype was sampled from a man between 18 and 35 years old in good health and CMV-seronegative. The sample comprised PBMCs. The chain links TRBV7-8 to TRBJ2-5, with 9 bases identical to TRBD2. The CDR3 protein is CASAGGGAETQYF. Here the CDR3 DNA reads TGTGCCAGCGCGGGGGGGGGAGCAGAGACCCAGTACTTC.